This TCR beta chain was recorded in a study of cytomegalovirus exposure and HLA in healthy donors. Study at large: The same platform was used for the roughly 120 validation repertoires as for the roughly 660 first-cohort repertoires, as reported in a later analysis. Study-wide results and limits: Through in vitro validation, a few CMV-associated chains were shown to be specific for CMV antigens. Around 160 TCR beta chains were listed as cytomegalovirus-associated.

Libraries were prepared by immunoSEQ multiplex PCR; TCRdb keeps only in-frame clonotypes and omits some of them. The sample includes 60,000 to 70,000 clones, around 89% of them seen just once. About this clone itself: As yet, its antigen is unknown.

V was shortened by 1 base and J by 7 bases, with 17 bases between the two germline ends. The CDR3 spans 16 residues. Germline CDR1 and CDR2: LNHNV and YYDKDF (reference sequence). Sequenced input: PBMCs. This clonotype was sampled from a young woman in good health and CMV-seronegative. V and J are TRBV15 and TRBJ1-5, with TRBD1 as a possible D gene (6 bases). CDR3 nucleotides: TGTGCCACCAGCAGAGGGTCCAGGGGTGATCTGCAGCCCCAGCATTTT. This sequence encodes CATSRGSRGDLQPQHF. The entire variable domain, with the rest obtained from reference TRBV15 and TRBJ1-5, is as follows: DAMVIQNPRYQVTQFGKPVTLSCSQTLNHNVMYWYQQKSSQAPKLLFHYYDKDFNNEADTPDNFQSRRPNTSFCFLDIRSPGLGDTAMYLCATSRGSRGDLQPQHFGDGTRLSIL.